Sequencing of this TCR beta chain was carried out in a study of blood T cell repertoires in COVID-19. Overall study: Samples of COVID-19 (acute and convalescent) were obtained from the United States, Italy and Spain. T cells, B-cell-depleted T cells, or PBMCs provided the cDNA or gDNA that served as material.

Authors' processing steps: Reference gene primer amplification gave nucleated cell count estimates. Profiled with immunoSEQ multiplex PCR; TCRdb holds only in-frame clones, not every one. D and trimming were read from the DNA, whereas the V and J calls and clone size are those reported in that table. The top ten clones hold 20% to 30% of a sample with 150,000 to 200,000 clones, roughly 90% of them seen once. The V gene end was trimmed by 3 bases and the J gene end by 8 bases; junction bases not matched to a gene: 11. Germline-derived CDR1 and CDR2 are KGHSH and LQKENI. This CDR3 has 17 residues. This rearrangement joins TRBV18 to TRBJ1-6; 9 bases line up with TRBD1. This receptor was obtained from a man in his sixties with acute or convalescent COVID-19. The specimen was peripheral blood. CDR3 DNA sequence: TGTGCCAGCTCACCCCTATTGGCCCGGGACAGGGATTCACCCCTCCACTTT. Encoded protein: CASSPLLARDRDSPLHF.